This T cell receptor (beta chain) appears in the sequencing data of a study of shared clonotypes between healthy human individuals. General observations from the study: The study sampled only blood, and tissue repertoires likely differ. Naive subsets usually exceeded memory subsets in estimated richness.

Here immunoSEQ multiplex PCR was the method, and the copy in TCRdb shows in-frame clones only, minus some. The sample has some 2,500,000 clones; roughly 93% are singletons. As regards this clone: Antigen: not known.

With 6 bases clipped from V and 2 bases from J, the junction kept 4 bases outside the gene matches. The CDR3 totals 15 residues. Germline V lookup: CDR1 MNHEY, CDR2 SVGAGI. This clonotype was obtained from a man between 18 and 35 years old in good health. Some clones in this sample may be carry-over from other donors' samples. The source material was naive CD4+ T cells from PBMCs. Described subset: CD45RA+ positively selected. The genes are TRBV6-5 and TRBJ1-5, with TRBD1 identical over 10 bases. The CDR3 protein is CASSQGTGGNQPQHF. CDR3 sequence (DNA): TGTGCCAGCAGCCAAGGGACAGGGGGCAATCAGCCCCAGCATTTT.